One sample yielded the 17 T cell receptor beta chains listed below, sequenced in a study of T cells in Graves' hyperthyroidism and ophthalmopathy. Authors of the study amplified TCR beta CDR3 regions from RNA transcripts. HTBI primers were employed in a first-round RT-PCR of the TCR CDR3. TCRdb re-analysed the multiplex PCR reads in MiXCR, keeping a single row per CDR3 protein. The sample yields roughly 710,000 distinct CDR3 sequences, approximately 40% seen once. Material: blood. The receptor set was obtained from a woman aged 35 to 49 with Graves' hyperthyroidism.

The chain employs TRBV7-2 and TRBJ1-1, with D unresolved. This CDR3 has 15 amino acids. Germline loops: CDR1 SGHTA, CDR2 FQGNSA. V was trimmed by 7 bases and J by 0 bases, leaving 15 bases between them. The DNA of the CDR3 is TGTGCCAGCAACTCGTTCGGTTGGATGAACACTGAAGCTTTCTTT. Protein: CASNSFGWMNTEAFF.

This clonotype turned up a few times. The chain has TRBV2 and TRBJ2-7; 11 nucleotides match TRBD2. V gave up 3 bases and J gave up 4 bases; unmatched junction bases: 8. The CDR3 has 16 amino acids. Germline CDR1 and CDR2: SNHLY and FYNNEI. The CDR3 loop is CASSDSRLAGLYEQYF. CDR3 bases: TGTGCCAGCAGTGATAGTCGACTAGCGGGATTGTACGAGCAGTACTTC.

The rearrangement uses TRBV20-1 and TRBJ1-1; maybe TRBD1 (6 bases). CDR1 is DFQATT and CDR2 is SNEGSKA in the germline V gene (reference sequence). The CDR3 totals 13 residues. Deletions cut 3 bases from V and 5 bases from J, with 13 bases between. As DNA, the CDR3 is TGCAGTGCTAGGGGGGGGGCTTGGACTGAAGCTTTCTTT. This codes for CSARGGAWTEAFF.

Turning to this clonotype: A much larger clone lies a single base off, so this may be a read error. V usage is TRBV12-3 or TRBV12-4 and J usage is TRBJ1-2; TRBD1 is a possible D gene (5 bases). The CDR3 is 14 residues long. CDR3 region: CASSFRGLNHGYTF. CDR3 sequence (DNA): TGTGCCAGCAGTTTTAGGGGACTTAACCATGGCTACACCTTC.

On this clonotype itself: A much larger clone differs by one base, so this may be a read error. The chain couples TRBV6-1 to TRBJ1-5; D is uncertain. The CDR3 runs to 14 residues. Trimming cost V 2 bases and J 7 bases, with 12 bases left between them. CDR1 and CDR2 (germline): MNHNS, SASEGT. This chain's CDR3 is CASSEPWGGQPQHF. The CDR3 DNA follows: TGTGCCAGCAGTGAACCCTGGGGTGGACAGCCCCAGCATTTT.

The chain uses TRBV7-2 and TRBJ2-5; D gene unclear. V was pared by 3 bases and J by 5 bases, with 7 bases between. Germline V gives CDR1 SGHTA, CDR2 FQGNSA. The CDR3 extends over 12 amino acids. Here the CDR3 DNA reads TGTGCCAGCAGCTTCAGTATGGAGACCCAGTACTTC. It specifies CASSFSMETQYF.

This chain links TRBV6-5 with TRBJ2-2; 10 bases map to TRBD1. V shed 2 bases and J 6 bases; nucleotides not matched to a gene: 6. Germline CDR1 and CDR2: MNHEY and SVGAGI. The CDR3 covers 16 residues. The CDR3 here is CASSYIGTGVSGELFF. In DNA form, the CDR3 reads TGTGCCAGCAGTTACATAGGGACAGGGGTTTCCGGGGAGCTGTTTTTT.

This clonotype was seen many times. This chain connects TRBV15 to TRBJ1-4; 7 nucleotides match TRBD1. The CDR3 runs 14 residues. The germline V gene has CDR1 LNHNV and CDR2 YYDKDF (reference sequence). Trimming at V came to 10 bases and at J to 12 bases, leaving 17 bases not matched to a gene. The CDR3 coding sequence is TGTGCCATCTCCCCCGGGACAGTCCCTGTTGAACTGTTTTTT. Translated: CAISPGTVPVELFF.

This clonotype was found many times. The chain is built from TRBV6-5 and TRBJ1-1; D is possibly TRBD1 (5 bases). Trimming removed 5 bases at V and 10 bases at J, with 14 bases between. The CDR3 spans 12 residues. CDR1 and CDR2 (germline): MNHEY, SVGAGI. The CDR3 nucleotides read TGTGCCAGCAGTCCGCCGGGGCTCGGAGCTTTCTTT. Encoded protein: CASSPPGLGAFF.

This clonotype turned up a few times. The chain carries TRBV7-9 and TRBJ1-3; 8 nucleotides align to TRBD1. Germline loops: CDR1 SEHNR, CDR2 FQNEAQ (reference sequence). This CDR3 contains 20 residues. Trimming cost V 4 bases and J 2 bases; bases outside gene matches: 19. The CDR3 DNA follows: TGTGCCAGCAGCTCACGAAGGACAGGGTCTACCCCTCTCCCTGGAAACACCATATATTTT. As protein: CASSSRRTGSTPLPGNTIYF.

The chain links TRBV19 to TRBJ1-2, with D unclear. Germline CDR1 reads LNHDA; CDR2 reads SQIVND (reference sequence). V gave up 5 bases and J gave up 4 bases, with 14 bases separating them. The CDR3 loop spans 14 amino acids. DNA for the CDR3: TGTGCCAGTAGTGAAAAGGTTCCCCTCTATGGCTACACCTTC. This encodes CASSEKVPLYGYTF.

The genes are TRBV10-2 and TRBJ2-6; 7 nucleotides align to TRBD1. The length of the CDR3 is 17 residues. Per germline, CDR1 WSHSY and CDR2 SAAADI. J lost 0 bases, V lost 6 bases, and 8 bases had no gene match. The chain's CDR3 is CASRPGQLSSGANVLTF. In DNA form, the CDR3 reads TGCGCCAGCAGACCGGGACAGCTTTCCTCTGGGGCCAACGTCCTGACTTTC.

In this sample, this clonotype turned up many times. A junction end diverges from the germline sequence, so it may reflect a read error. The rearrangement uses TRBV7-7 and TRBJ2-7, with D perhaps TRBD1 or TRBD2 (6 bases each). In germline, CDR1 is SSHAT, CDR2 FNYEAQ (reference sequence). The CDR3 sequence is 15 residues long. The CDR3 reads CASSFKGGSNYEQYF. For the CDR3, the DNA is TGTGCTAGCAGCTTCAAAGGGGGGTCGAATTACGAGCAGTACTTC. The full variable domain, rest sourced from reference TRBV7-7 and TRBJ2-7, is GAGVSQSPRYKVTKRGQDVTLRCDPISSHATLYWYQQALGQGPEFLTYFNYEAQPDKSGLPSDRFSAERPEGSISTLTIQRTEQRDSAMYRCASSFKGGSNYEQYFGPGTRLTVT.

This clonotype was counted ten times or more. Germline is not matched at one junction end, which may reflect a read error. The CDR3 nucleotides are TGTGCTAGCAGCACGCGGACAGGAGCCGACTACGAGCAGTACTTC. Protein: CASSTRTGADYEQYF. V and J are TRBV7-7 and TRBJ2-7; TRBD1 agrees at 7 bases. The CDR3 totals 15 residues. Germline V lookup: CDR1 SSHAT, CDR2 FNYEAQ (reference sequence). The whole variable domain, remainder taken from reference TRBV7-7 and TRBJ2-7, is GAGVSQSPRYKVTKRGQDVTLRCDPISSHATLYWYQQALGQGPEFLTYFNYEAQPDKSGLPSDRFSAERPEGSISTLTIQRTEQRDSAMYRCASSTRTGADYEQYFGPGTRLTVT.

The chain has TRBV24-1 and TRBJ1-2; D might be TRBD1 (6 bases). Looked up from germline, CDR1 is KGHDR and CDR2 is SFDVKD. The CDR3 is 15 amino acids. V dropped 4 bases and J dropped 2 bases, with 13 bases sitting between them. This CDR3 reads CATSDAGAGNYGYTF. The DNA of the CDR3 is TGTGCCACCAGTGACGCAGGGGCCGGAAACTATGGCTACACCTTC.

CDR3 protein: CASSIVSGRDGYTF. In nucleotides, the CDR3 is TGTGCCAGTAGTATAGTATCGGGGAGAGATGGCTACACCTTC. The chain is built from TRBV19 and TRBJ1-2, with no clear D. The germline V gene encodes CDR1 LNHDA and CDR2 SQIVND (reference sequence). The CDR3 contains 14 residues. Trimming removed 1 base at V and 6 bases at J, with 12 bases between.

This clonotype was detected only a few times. CDR3 in DNA: TGTGCCAGCAAAGATTGGGACCCTACCTACGAGCAGTACTTC. Translating gives CASKDWDPTYEQYF. The chain combines TRBV2 with TRBJ2-7; D is possibly TRBD1 or TRBD2 (5 bases each). The ends were cut back, 7 bases at V and 2 bases at J, with 15 bases in the middle. Germline loops: CDR1 SNHLY, CDR2 FYNNEI. CDR3 length: 14 amino acids.